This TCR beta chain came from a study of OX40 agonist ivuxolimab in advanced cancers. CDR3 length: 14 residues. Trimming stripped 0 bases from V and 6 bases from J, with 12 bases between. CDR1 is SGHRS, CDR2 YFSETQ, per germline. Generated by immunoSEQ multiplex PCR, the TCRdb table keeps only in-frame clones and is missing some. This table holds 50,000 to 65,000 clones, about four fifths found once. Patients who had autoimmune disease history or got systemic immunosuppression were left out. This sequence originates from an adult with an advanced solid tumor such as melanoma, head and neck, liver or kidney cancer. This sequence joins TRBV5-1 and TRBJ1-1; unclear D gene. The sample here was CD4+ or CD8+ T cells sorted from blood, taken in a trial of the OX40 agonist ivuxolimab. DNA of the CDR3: TGCGCCAGCAGCTTGGGGGGTATCGGCGCTGAAGCTTTCTTT. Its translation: CASSLGGIGAEAFF. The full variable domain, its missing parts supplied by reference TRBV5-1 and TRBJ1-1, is KAGVTQTPRYLIKTRGQQVTLSCSPISGHRSVSWYQQTPGQGLQFLFEYFSETQRNKGNFPGRFSGRQFSNSRSEMNVSTLELGDSALYLCASSLGGIGAEAFFGQGTRLTVV.